This entry describes one TCR beta chain. The sample belongs to a study of control samples from healthy donors and cancer patients. Generated by immunoSEQ multiplex PCR, the TCRdb table keeps only in-frame clones and is missing some. The sample consists of 130,000 or so clones, around 87% of them appearing once. V was cut by 7 bases and J by 4 bases, with 12 bases left in between. Germline lookup yields CDR1 KGHDR and CDR2 SFDVKD. The CDR3 has 13 amino acids. This sequence joins TRBV24-1 and TRBJ1-2; weak D call: TRBD1 (5 bases). Sequencing input: blood. This clonotype originated in a man aged 60 to 69 in good health. CDR3 bases: TGTGCCACCAGCACCGGGGACTTCTATGGCTACACCTTC. It translates to CATSTGDFYGYTF.